The clone carrying this TCR beta chain was detected once. The antigen remains unidentified. PCR amplification relied on 60 Vbeta primers (plus 13 Jbeta primers). Repertoires were generated with immunoSEQ multiplex PCR, while TCRdb's copy carries only in-frame clones and drops some. The sample holds about 140,000 clones, around 90% seen once. The V gene's germline CDR1 is MDHEN and CDR2 SYDVKM. The CDR3 contains 16 residues. V lost 2 bases, J lost 4 bases, and 15 bases lay in between. This sample is part of a study of cytomegalovirus exposure and HLA in healthy donors. Study observations and caveats: Across donors, sequencing depth was assumed by presence/absence analyses to be roughly uniform. In a later analysis, donors in an Asian-associated ancestry cluster reportedly had fewer N-insertions in productive TCRs than the cohort mean. Later analysis identified a missense DCLRE1C variant that was linked to TCR beta V- and J-gene trimming.

The chain links TRBV28 to TRBJ1-5; TRBD1 might be the D (5 bases). Sample: PBMCs. The sequence came from a woman in her thirties or forties in good health and CMV-seronegative. CDR3 loop: CASSLGVRAGNQPQHF. CDR3 nucleotides: TGTGCCAGCAGTTTAGGGGTCAGGGCCGGAAATCAGCCCCAGCATTTT.